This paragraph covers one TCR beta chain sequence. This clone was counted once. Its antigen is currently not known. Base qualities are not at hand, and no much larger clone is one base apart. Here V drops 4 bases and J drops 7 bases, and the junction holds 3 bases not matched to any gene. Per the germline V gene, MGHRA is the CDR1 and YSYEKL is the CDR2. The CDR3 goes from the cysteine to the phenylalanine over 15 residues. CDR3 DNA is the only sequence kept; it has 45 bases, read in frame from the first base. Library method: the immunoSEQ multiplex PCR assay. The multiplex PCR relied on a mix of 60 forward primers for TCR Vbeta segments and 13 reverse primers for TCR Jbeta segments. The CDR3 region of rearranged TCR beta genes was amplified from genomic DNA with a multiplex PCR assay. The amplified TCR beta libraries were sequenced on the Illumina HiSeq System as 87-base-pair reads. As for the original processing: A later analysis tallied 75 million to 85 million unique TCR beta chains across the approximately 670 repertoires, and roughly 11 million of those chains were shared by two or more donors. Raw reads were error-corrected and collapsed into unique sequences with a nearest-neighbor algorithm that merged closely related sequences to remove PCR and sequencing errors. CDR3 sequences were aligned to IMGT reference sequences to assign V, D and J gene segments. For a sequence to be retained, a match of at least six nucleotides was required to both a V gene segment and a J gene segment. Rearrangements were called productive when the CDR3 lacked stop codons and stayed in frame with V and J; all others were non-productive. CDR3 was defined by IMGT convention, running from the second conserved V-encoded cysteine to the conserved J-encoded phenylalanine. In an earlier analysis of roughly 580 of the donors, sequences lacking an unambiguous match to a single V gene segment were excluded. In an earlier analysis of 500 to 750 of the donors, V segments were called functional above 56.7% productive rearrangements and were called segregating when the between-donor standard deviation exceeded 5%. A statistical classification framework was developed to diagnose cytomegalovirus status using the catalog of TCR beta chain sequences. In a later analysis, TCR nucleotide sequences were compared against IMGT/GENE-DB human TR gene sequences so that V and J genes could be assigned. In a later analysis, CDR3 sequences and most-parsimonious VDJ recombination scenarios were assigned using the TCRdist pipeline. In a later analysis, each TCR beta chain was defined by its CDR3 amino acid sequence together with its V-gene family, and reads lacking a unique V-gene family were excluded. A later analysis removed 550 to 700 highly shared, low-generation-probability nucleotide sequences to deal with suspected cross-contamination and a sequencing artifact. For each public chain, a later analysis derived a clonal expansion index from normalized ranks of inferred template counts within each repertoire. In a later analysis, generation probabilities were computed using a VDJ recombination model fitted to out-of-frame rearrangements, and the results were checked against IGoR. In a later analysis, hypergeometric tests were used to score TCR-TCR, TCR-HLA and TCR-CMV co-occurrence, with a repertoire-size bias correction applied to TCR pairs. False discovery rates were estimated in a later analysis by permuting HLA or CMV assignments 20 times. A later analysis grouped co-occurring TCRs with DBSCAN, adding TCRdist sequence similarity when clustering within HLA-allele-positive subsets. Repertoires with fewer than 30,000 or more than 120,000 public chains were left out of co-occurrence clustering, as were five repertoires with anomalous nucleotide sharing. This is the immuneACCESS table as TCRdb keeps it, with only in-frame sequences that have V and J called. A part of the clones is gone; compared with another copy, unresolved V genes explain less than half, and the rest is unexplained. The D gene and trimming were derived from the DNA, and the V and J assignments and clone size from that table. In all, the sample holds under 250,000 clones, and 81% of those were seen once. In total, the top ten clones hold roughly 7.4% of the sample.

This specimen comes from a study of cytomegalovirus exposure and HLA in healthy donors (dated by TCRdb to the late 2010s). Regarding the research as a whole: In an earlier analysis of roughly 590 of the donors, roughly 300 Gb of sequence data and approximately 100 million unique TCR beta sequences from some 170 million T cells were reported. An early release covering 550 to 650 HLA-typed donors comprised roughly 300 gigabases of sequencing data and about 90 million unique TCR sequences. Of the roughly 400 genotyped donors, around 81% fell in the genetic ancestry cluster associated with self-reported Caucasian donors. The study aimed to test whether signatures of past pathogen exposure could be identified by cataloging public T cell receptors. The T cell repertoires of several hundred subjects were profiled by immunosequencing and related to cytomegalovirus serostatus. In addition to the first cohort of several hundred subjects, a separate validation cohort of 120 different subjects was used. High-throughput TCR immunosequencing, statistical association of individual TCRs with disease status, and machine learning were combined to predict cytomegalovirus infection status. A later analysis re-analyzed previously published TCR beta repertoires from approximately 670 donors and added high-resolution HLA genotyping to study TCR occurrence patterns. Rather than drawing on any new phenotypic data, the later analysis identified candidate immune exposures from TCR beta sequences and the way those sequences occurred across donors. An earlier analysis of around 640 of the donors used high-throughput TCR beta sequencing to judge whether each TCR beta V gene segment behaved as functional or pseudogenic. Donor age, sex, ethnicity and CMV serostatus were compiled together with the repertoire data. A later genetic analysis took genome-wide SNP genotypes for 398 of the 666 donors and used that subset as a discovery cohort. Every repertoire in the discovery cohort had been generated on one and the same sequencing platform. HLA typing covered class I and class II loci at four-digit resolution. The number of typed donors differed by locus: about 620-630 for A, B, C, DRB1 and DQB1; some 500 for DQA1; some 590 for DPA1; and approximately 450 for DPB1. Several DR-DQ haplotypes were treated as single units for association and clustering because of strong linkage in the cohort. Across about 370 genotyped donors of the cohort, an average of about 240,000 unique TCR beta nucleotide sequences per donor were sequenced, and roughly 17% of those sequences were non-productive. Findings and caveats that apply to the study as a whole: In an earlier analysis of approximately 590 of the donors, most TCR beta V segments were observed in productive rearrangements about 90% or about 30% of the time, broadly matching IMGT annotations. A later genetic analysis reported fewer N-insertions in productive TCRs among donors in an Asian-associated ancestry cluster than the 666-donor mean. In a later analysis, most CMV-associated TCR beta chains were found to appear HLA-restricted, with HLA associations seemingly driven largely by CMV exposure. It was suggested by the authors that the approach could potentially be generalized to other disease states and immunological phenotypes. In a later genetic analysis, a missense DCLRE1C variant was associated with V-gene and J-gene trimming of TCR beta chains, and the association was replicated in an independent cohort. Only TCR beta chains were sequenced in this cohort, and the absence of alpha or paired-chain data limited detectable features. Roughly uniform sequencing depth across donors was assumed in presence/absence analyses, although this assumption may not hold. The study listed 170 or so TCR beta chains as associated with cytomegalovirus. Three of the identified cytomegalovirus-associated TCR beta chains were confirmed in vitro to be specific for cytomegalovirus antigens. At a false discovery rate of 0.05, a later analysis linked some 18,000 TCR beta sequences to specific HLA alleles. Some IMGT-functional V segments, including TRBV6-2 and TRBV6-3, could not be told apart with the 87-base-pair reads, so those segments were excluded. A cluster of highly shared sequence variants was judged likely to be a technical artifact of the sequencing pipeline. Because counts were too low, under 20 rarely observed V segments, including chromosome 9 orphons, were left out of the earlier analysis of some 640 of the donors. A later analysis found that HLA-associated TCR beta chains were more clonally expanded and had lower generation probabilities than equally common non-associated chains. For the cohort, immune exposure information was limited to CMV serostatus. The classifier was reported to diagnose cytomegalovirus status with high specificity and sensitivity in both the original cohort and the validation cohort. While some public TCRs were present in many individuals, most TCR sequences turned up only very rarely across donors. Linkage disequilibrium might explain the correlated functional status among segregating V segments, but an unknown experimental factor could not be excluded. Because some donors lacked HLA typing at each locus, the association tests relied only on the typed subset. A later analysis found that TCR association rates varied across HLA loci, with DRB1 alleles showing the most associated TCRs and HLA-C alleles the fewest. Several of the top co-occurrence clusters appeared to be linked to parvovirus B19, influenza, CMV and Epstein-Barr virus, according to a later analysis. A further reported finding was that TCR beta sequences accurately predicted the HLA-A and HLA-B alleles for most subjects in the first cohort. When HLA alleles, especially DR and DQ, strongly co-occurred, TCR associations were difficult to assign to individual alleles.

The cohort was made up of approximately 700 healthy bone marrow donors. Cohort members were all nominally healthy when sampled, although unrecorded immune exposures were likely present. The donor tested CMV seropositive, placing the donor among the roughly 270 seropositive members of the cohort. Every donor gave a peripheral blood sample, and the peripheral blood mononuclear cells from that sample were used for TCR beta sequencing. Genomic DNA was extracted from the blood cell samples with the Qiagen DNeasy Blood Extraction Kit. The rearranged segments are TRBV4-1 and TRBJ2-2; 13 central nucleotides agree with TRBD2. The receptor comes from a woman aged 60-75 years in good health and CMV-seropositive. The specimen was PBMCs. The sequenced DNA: TGCGCCAGCAGCCCGGGACTAGCGGGGCGCGGGGAGCTGTTTTTT. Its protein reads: CASSPGLAGRGELFF.